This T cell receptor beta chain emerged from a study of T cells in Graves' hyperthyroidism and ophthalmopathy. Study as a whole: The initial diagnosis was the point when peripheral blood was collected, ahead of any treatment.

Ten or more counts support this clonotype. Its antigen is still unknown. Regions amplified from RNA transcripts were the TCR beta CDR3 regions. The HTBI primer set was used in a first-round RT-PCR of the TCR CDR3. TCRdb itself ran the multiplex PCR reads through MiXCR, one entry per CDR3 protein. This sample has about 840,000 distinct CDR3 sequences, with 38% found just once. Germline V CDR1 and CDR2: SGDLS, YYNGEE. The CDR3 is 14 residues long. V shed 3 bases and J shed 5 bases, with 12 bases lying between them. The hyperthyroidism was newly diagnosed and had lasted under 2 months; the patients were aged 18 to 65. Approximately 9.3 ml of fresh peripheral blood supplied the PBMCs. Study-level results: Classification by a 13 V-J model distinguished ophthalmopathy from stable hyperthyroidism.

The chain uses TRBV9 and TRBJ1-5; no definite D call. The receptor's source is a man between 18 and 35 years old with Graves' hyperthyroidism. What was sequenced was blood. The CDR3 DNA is TGTGCCAGCAGCGATGGGTTGGACGATCAGCCCCAGCATTTT. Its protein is CASSDGLDDQPQHF.